Each of the 5 T cell receptor beta chains below was sequenced from the same sample in a study of blood T cell repertoires in COVID-19. TCRdb keeps only in-frame clones here, not all; method: immunoSEQ multiplex PCR. The sample carries approximately 65,000 clones, 80% to 90% recorded once. Input material: peripheral blood. The receptors were sampled from a woman in her fifties or sixties with active COVID-19.

This sequence joins TRBV10-3 and TRBJ2-4; the D gene is possibly TRBD2 (5 bases). CDR1 ENHRY and CDR2 SYGVKD come from the germline V gene. Trimming pared 0 bases from V and 0 bases from J, leaving 12 bases between. This CDR3 region has 17 residues. CDR3 nucleotide sequence: TGTGCCATCAGTGAGTCGGACTCGGGTTTAGCCAAAAACATTCAGTACTTC. It codes for CAISESDSGLAKNIQYF.

This rearrangement joins TRBV21-1 to TRBJ2-7; the table's D call TRBD2 went unverified against the DNA. TRBV21-1 is labeled a pseudogene. The CDR3 runs 19 residues. CDR3 sequence: CASSKRWREVKKNSGEQYF. The CDR3 nucleotides read TGTGCCAGCAGCAAGAGGTGGCGGGAGGTCAAAAAAAACAGCGGCGAGCAGTACTTC.

This chain links TRBV7-9 with TRBJ2-1, with 11 bases fitting TRBD1. The V gene's germline CDR1 is SEHNR and CDR2 FQNEAQ (reference sequence). J gave up 1 base and V 7 bases, and 6 bases lay outside the gene matches. The CDR3 runs to 16 residues. CDR3 sequence: CASTIGQGASYNEQFF. The CDR3, as DNA: TGTGCCAGCACCATCGGACAGGGGGCGTCCTACAATGAGCAGTTCTTC. The complete variable domain, with remaining parts taken from reference TRBV7-9 and TRBJ2-1, reads DTGVSQNPRHKITKRGQNVTFRCDPISEHNRLYWYRQTLGQGPEFLTYFQNEAQLEKSRLLSDRFSAERPKGSFSTLEIQRTEQGDSAMYLCASTIGQGASYNEQFFGPGTRLTVL.

V is TRBV15 and J is TRBJ2-1; 7 nucleotides agree with TRBD2. V lost 5 bases to trimming and J lost 3 bases; unmatched junction nucleotides: 7. CDR3 length: 15 residues. Germline CDR1 is LNHNV and CDR2 is YYDKDF (reference sequence). The chain's CDR3 is CATSSQSGVYNEQFF. Written as DNA, the CDR3 is TGTGCCACCAGCTCACAGAGCGGGGTCTACAATGAGCAGTTCTTC. The variable domain in full, completed from reference TRBV15 and TRBJ2-1, reads DAMVIQNPRYQVTQFGKPVTLSCSQTLNHNVMYWYQQKSSQAPKLLFHYYDKDFNNEADTPDNFQSRRPNTSFCFLDIRSPGLGDTAMYLCATSSQSGVYNEQFFGPGTRLTVL.

The rearrangement joins TRBV6-5 to TRBJ1-2, with TRBD1 as a possible D gene (6 bases). The CDR3 covers 15 residues. V gave up 6 bases and J gave up 4 bases, with 18 bases separating them. Germline CDR1 reads MNHEY; CDR2 reads SVGAGI. In DNA, the CDR3 is TGTGCCAGCAGGACGGGACAAGCCCAACTCTATGGCTACACCTTC. This gives the protein CASRTGQAQLYGYTF.